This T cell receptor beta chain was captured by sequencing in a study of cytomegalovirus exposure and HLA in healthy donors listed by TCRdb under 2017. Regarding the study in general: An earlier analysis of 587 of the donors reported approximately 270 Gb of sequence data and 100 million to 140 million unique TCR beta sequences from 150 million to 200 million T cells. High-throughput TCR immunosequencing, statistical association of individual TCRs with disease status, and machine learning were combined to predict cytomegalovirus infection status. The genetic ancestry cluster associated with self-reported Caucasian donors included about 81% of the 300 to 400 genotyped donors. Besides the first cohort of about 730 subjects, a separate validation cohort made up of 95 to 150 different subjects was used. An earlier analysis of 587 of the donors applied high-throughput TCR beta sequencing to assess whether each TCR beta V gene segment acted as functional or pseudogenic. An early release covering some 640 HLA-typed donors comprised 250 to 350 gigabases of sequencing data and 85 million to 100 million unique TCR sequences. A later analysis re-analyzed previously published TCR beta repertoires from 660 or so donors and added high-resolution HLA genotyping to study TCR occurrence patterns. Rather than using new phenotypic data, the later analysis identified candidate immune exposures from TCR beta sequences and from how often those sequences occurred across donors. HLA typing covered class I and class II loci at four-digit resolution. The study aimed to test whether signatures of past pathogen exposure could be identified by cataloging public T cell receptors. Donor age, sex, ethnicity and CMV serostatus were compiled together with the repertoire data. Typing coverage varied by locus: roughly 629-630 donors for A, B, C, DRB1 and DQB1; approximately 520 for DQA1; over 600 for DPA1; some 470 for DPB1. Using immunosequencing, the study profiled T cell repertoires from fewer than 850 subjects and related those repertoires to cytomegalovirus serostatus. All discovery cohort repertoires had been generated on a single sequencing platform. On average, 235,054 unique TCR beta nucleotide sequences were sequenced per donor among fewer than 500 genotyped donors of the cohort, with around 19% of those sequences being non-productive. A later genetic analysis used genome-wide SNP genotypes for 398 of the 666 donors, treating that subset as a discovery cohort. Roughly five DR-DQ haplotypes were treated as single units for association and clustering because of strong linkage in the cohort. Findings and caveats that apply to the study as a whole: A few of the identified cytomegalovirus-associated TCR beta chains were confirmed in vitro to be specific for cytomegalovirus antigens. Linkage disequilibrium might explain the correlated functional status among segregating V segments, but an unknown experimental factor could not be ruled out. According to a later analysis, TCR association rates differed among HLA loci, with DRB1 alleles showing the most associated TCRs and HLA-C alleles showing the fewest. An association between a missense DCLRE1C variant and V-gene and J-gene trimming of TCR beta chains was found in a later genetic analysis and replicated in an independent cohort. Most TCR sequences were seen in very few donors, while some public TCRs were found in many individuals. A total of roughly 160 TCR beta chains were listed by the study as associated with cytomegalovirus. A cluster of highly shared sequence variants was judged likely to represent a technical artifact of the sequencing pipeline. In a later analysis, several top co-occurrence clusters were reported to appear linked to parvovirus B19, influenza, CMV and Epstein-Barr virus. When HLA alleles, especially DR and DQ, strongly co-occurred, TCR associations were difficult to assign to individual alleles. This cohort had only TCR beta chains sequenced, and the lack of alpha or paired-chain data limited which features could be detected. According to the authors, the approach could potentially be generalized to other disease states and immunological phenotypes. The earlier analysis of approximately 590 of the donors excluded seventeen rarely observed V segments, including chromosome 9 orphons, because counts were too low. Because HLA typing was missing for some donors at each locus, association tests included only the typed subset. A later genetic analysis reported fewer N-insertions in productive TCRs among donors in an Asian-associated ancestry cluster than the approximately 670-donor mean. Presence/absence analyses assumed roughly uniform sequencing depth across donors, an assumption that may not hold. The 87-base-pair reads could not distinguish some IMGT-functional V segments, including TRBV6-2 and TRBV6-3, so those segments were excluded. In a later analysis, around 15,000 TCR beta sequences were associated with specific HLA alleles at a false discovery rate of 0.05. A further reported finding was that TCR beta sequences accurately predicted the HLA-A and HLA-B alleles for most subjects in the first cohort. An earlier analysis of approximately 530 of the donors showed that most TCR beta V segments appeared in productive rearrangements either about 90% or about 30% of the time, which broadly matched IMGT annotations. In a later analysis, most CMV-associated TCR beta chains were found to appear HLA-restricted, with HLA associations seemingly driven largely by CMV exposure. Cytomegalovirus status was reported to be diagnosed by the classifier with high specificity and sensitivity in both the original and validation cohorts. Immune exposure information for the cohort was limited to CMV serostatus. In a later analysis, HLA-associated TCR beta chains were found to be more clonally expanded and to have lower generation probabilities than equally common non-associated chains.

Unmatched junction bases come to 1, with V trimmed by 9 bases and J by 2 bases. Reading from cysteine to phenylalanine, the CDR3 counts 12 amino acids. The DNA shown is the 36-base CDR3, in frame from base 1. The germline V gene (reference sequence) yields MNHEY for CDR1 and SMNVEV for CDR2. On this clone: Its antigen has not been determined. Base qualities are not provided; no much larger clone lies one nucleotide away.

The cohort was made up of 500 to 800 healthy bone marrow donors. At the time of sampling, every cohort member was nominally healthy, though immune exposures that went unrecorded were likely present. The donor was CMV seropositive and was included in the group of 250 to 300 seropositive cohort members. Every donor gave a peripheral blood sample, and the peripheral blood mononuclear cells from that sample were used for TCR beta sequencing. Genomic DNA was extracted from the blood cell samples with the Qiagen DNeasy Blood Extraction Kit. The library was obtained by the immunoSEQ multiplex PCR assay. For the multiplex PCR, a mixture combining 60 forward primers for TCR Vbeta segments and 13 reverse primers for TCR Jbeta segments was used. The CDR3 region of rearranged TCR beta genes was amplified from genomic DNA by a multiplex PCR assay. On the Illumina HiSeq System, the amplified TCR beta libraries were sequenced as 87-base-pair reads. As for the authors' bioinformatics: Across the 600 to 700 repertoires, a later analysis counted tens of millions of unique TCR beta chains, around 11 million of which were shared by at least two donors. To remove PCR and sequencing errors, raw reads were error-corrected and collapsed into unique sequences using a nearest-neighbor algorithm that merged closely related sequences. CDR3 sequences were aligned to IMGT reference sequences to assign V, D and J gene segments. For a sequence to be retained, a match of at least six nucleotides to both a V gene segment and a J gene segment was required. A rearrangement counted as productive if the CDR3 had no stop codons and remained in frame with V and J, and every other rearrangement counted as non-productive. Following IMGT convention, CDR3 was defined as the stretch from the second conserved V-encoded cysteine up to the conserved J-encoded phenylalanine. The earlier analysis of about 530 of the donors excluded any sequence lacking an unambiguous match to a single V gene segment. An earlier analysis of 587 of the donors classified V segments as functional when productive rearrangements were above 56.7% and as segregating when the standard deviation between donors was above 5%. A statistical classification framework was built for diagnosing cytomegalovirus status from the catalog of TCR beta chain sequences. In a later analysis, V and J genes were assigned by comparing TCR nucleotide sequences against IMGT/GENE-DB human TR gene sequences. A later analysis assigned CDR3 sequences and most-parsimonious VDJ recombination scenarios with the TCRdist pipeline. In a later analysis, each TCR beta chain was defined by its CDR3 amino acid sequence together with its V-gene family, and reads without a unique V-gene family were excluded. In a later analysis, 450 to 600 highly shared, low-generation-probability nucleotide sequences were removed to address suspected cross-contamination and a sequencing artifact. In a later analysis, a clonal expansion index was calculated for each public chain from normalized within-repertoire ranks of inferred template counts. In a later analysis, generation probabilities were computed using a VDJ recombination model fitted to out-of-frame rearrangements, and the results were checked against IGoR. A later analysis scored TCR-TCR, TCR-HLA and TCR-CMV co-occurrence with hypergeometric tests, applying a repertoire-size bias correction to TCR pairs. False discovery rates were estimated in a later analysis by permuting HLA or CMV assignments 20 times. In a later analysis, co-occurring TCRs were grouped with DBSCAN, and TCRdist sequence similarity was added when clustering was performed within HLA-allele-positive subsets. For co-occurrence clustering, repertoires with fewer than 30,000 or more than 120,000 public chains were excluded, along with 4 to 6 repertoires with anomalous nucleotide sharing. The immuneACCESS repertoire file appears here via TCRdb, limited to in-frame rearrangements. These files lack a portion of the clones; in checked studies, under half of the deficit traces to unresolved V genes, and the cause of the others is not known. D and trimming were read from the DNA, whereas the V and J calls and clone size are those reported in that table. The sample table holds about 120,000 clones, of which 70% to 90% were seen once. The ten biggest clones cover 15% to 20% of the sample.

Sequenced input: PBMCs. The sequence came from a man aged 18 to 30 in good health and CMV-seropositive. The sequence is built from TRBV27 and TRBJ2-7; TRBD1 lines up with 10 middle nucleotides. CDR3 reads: CASGTGAYEQYF. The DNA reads TGTGCCAGTGGGACAGGGGCCTACGAGCAGTACTTC.